A selection of T cell receptor beta chains follows, all from one sample in a study of naive and memory T cell subsets. MiXCR was run by TCRdb on the UMI-ligation and nested PCR reads, yielding one entry per CDR3 protein. In the table there are tens of thousands of distinct CDR3 sequences, approximately 10% of which are singletons. The sample here was skin, taken from a tuberculin skin test site. All receptors derive from an adult in good health. Both conserved end residues are part of each CDR3. D genes are given only for firm matches. The size field is filled for only some rows; it gives once, few, many or a size class.

clone size	V gene	D gene	J gene	CDR3 DNA	CDR3 protein
many	TRBV6-5	TRBD1	TRBJ2-1	TGTGCCAGCAGTTACTTCGGGACAGGGGCCTACAATGAGCAGTTCTTC	CASSYFGTGAYNEQFF
many	TRBV12-3/TRBV12-4	-	TRBJ2-3	TGTGCCAGCAGTTTAGGTGGTGGCTTCCCGGGCACAGATACGCAGTATTTT	CASSLGGGFPGTDTQYF
few	TRBV3-1	TRBD2	TRBJ2-3	TGTGCCAGCAGCCCCAGCGGGGGGGCGAGGGGCCGGGGTACGCAGTATTTT	CASSPSGGARGRGTQYF
few	TRBV29-1	-	TRBJ1-2	TGCAGCGCCCCACTGGAGGGGGGTGGCTACACCTTC	CSAPLEGGGYTF
-	TRBV7-3	-	TRBJ2-2	TGTGCCAGCAGCTTAAGCAGGGATAACACCGGGGAGCTGTTTTTT	CASSLSRDNTGELFF
-	TRBV19	-	TRBJ1-6	TGTGCCAGTAGTTTAGGGGGTCTGGCACCCCTCAACTTT	CASSLGGLAPLNF
many	TRBV12-3/TRBV12-4	-	TRBJ2-1	TGTGCCAGCAGTTTCAACAATGAGCAGTTCTTC	CASSFNNEQFF
-	TRBV27	TRBD1	TRBJ2-5	TGTGCCAGCAGTCAGCCGACAAACAGGGGGTATGAGACCCAGTACTTC	CASSQPTNRGYETQYF
-	TRBV14	TRBD2	TRBJ2-2	TGTGCCAGCAGCGTACCGGGGCTAGCGGGAGTCGCCGGGGAGCTGTTTTTT	CASSVPGLAGVAGELFF
-	TRBV7-9	TRBD1	TRBJ1-1	TGTGCCAGCAGACGCCTTAGGACAGGCACTGAAGCTTTCTTT	CASRRLRTGTEAFF
-	TRBV10-3	-	TRBJ2-7	TGTGCCATCAGCCCAGGGGCCTCCTACGAGCAGTACTTC	CAISPGASYEQYF
many	TRBV20-1	TRBD2	TRBJ2-5	TGCAGTGCTAGAGATCGCCTCACTAGCGGGGGGCATCAAGAGACCCAGTACTTC	CSARDRLTSGGHQETQYF
few	TRBV7-2	-	TRBJ2-7	TGTGCCAGCAGCTTAGGTCGGGGGTCCTACGAGCAGTACTTC	CASSLGRGSYEQYF
few	TRBV20-1	-	TRBJ2-7	TGCAGTGCTAGAGCCCCAGGGAGGCTACCTGCCTACGAGCAGTACTTC	CSARAPGRLPAYEQYF
many	TRBV7-2	-	TRBJ2-3	TGTGCCAGCAGCCCTCGGACAGCAGATACGCAGTATTTT	CASSPRTADTQYF
many	TRBV6-6	TRBD2	TRBJ2-5	TGTGCCAGCAATAACTTAATAGCGGGAGGTTCAGAGACCCAGTACTTC	CASNNLIAGGSETQYF
-	TRBV5-1	-	TRBJ2-1	TGCGCCAGCAGCTTCACCCTCGGACAGAGCTCCTACAATGAGCAGTTCTTC	CASSFTLGQSSYNEQFF